This T cell receptor beta chain came from a study of cytomegalovirus exposure and HLA in healthy donors. For the study at large: Sequencing of 180 million or so T cells in an earlier analysis found around 110 million unique TCR beta sequences. Study results and caveats: What was likely a sequencing artifact was a cluster of highly shared sequence variants. Most of the TCR beta V segments (in an earlier analysis) were productive either about 87% or about 30% of the time. Reportedly, HLA-A and HLA-B alleles of most subjects were accurately predicted from TCR beta.

This clone has a handful of counts. The antigen is undetermined. The V gene lost 0 bases and the J gene lost 7 bases, with 12 bases spanning the gap. Germline CDR1 is MGHRA and CDR2 is YSYEKL. This CDR3 comprises 14 residues. The PCR used 60 Vbeta and 13 Jbeta primers. Assay used: immunoSEQ multiplex PCR; TCRdb lists only in-frame clones, some missing. This table has over 150,000 clones, 65% to 85% appearing once. This TCR came from a boy between 2 and 15 years old in good health and CMV-seronegative. This chain joins TRBV4-1 and TRBJ1-2; D might be TRBD1 (6 bases). Sample: PBMCs. The DNA for the CDR3 is TGCGCCAGCAGCCAAGACAGGGGAAGGATTGGCTACACCTTC. Translated, it gives CASSQDRGRIGYTF.